Listed here are 12 T cell receptor beta chains from one sample, sequenced in a study of T cell responses to AZD1222 COVID-19 vaccine. Measured with immunoSEQ multiplex PCR; TCRdb has only the in-frame clones, and not every one. The table includes around 140,000 clones, 85% to 95% detected once. The material sequenced was peripheral blood, taken on day 0 of AZD1222 vaccination. The origin of the receptors is an adult in good health.

This chain uses TRBV6-6 with TRBJ1-5; D perhaps matches TRBD1 (5 bases). The CDR3 runs 17 residues. V gave up 5 bases and J gave up 3 bases, with 20 bases separating them. Germline V gives CDR1 MNHNY, CDR2 SVGAGI (reference sequence). In DNA form, the CDR3 reads TGTGCCAGCAGTCGTCGCCCAGGGATGGGCTTCAATCAGCCCCAGCATTTT. Translation gives CASSRRPGMGFNQPQHF.

With regard to this clone: The DNA is left out, because the CDR3 cannot be placed on it with certainty; the CDR3 is given as TCRdb lists it. The chain employs TRBV21-1 and TRBJ2-7. TRBV21-1 is described as a pseudogene. The CDR3 spans 19 amino acids, including both terminal residues. The CDR3 reads CASSVTPGTTSGRAYEQYF.

Concerning this clone: A much larger clone differs from this one at a single base, so this may be a read error. Other DNA sequences in this sample translate to the same CDR3. The rearrangement uses TRBV18 and TRBJ1-5; D ambiguous. With 3 bases removed from V and 0 bases from J, the gap between germline ends came to 3 bases. The CDR3 has 13 amino acids. Germline CDR1 KGHSH, CDR2 LQKENI. This CDR3 is CASSPDSNQPQHF. Here the CDR3 DNA reads TGTGCCAGCTCACCGGATAGCAATCAGCCCCAGCATTTT.

The count of this clone is one. V usage is TRBV14 and J usage is TRBJ2-7, with TRBD2 matching over 13 bases. Losses at the gene ends were 4 bases for V and 5 bases for J; bases not matched to a gene: 5. Germline-derived CDR1 and CDR2 are SGHDN and FVKESK. CDR3 length: 15 amino acids. CDR3 loop: CASSLLTSGRNEQYF. CDR3 in DNA: TGTGCCAGCAGCCTCCTGACTAGCGGGAGGAACGAGCAGTACTTC.

The chain links TRBV5-6 to TRBJ1-2, with TRBD1 as a possible D gene (5 bases). The CDR3 contains 13 residues. Germline V gives CDR1 SGHDT, CDR2 YYEEEE. V was cut by 2 bases and J by 0 bases, with 5 bases left in between. The CDR3 nucleotides read TGTGCCAGCAGCTTACAGGCTAACTATGGCTACACCTTC. Its protein product is CASSLQANYGYTF.

Turning to this clone: Other DNA sequences from this sample encode an identical CDR3 as well. The rearrangement joins TRBV19 to TRBJ2-7; 14 bases match TRBD2. CDR3 length: 16 residues. V lost 3 bases and J lost 0; bases outside the gene matches: 1. From germline, CDR1 is LNHDA and CDR2 SQIVND (reference sequence). CDR3 sequence: CASSMTSGRVSYEQYF. CDR3 bases: TGTGCCAGTAGTATGACTAGCGGGAGGGTCTCCTACGAGCAGTACTTC.

The chain couples TRBV5-1 to TRBJ2-2; 8 positions agree with TRBD1. The CDR3 loop spans 15 amino acids. The germline gives CDR1 SGHRS, CDR2 YFSETQ. V was clipped by 4 bases and J by 0 bases; unmatched bases: 2. CDR3 coding DNA: TGCGCCAGCAGCCCGACAGGGGCGAACACCGGGGAGCTGTTTTTT. This translates into CASSPTGANTGELFF. Variable domain in full (rest from reference TRBV5-1 and TRBJ2-2): KAGVTQTPRYLIKTRGQQVTLSCSPISGHRSVSWYQQTPGQGLQFLFEYFSETQRNKGNFPGRFSGRQFSNSRSEMNVSTLELGDSALYLCASSPTGANTGELFFGEGSRLTVL.

This sequence joins TRBV30 and TRBJ1-2, with a weak D call TRBD1 (5 bases). The germline V gene encodes CDR1 GTSNPN and CDR2 SVGIG (reference sequence). V gave up 2 bases and J gave up 5 bases, with 15 bases separating them. The length of the CDR3 is 14 residues. The DNA for the CDR3 is TGTGCCTGGAGTCCCTTACGGGGGGGGTATGGCTACACCTTC. Protein: CAWSPLRGGYGYTF.

The chain joins TRBV5-1 to TRBJ1-1; D gene uncertain. The CDR3 is made up of 13 amino acids. Germline CDR1 and CDR2: SGHRS and YFSETQ. V was clipped by 0 bases and J by 1 base, with 4 bases between them. The CDR3 DNA reads as TGCGCCAGCAGCTTGGGGGGGAACACTGAAGCTTTCTTT. The encoded protein is CASSLGGNTEAFF.

The gene calls are TRBV12-3 or TRBV12-4 and TRBJ1-1, with D hard to call. V shed 1 base and J shed 1 base, with 4 bases lying between them. This CDR3 is built from 13 residues. The CDR3 DNA is TGTGCCAGCAGTTTAGGGGCGAACACTGAAGCTTTCTTT. This sequence encodes CASSLGANTEAFF.

This clone was seen a single time. The gene calls are TRBV10-3 and TRBJ2-7; TRBD2 might be the D (6 bases). Germline-derived CDR1 and CDR2 are ENHRY and SYGVKD. The CDR3 runs 14 residues. Trimming took 4 bases from V and 0 from J, leaving 10 bases between them. CDR3 sequence: CAISGGLVSYEQYF. CDR3 DNA sequence: TGTGCCATCAGTGGGGGACTCGTCTCCTACGAGCAGTACTTC.

The chain is built from TRBV4-3 and TRBJ2-2; TRBD1 is a possible D gene (5 bases). Trimming took 0 bases from V and 0 from J, leaving 8 bases between them. Germline V CDR1 and CDR2: LGHNA, YSLEER. There are 16 residues in the CDR3. The CDR3 loop reads CASSQDAGTNTGELFF. The CDR3, as DNA: TGCGCCAGCAGCCAAGATGCAGGGACGAACACCGGGGAGCTGTTTTTT.